This T cell receptor beta chain was found in a study of Ad26.COV2.S vaccination and SARS-CoV-2 variants. About the research overall: Sample donor was a member of the COV1001 Ad26.COV2.S trial arm.

Regarding treatment: approximately 18 received Ad26.COV2.S at low or high dose, single or two shots; roughly five received placebo; per-sample allocation not given. The samples were gathered on day 63 after the first injection of vaccine or placebo. The CDR3 loop spans 16 amino acids. V shed 4 bases, J shed 4 bases, and the junction held 11 bases outside the gene matches. CDR1 SGHNT and CDR2 YYREEE come from the germline V gene (reference sequence). Profiling relied on immunoSEQ multiplex PCR, and the TCRdb table lists in-frame clones only, not all of them. The table records hundreds of thousands of clones, around 90% of them present only once.

This TCR derives from a person between 18 and 65 years old who received the Ad26.COV2.S COVID-19 vaccine or a placebo. The sample consisted of peripheral blood, taken in a trial of Ad26.COV2.S vaccine versus placebo. V is TRBV5-4 and J is TRBJ1-2; 9 nucleotides agree with TRBD1. The CDR3: CASSPDNRGPVYGYTF. DNA of the CDR3: TGTGCCAGCAGCCCCGATAACAGGGGGCCAGTCTATGGCTACACCTTC.